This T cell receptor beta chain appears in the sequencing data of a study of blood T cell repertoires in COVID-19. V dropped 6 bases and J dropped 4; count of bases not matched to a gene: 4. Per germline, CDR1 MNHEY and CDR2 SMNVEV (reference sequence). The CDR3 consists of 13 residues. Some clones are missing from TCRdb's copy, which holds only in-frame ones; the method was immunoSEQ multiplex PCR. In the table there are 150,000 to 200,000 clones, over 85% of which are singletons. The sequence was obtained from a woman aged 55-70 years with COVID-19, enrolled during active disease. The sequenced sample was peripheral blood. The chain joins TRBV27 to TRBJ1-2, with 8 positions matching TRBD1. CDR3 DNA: TGTGCCAGCAGGACAGACAGGGGCTATGGCTACACCTTC. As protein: CASRTDRGYGYTF.